The 32 T cell receptor beta chains in this list originate from one sample, sequenced in a study of vaccination and CD4 T cells after COVID-19. Cultured CD4+ T-cell DNA underwent Oncomine TCR Beta short-read sequencing. TCRdb re-called the PCR reads with MiXCR, one entry per CDR3 protein. The table includes 14,000 to 15,000 distinct CDR3 sequences, around 48% detected once. As for treatment: roughly 11-day PBMC culture with coronavirus spike peptide pools or control peptides (ViraFEST assay). Antigens of these TCRs are unknown. The sequencing input was CD4+ T cells from blood, cultured in vitro. The receptors originated from a human donor who had recovered from COVID-19.

V and J are TRBV7-7 and TRBJ2-2; D possibly matches TRBD1 or TRBD2 (5 bases each). Looked up from germline, CDR1 is SSHAT and CDR2 is FNYEAQ (reference sequence). CDR3 length: 14 amino acids. The DNA for the CDR3 is TGTGCTACTCAGACCAGAGGGGACACCGGGGAGCTGTTTTTT. Protein product: CATQTRGDTGELFF.

This clonotype showed up just a few times. The V gene is TRBV19, the J gene TRBJ1-5; the D gene is possibly TRBD1 (5 bases). V dropped 3 bases and J dropped 4 bases, with 10 bases sitting between them. The CDR3 totals 14 residues. CDR1 and CDR2 (germline): LNHDA, SQIVND (reference sequence). The CDR3 bases are TGTGCCAGTAGTATGACAGTACAAAATCAGCCCCAGCATTTT. Protein product: CASSMTVQNQPQHF.

The rearrangement links TRBV2 to TRBJ1-2; D is uncertain. This CDR3 contains 13 residues. With 6 bases removed from V and 5 bases from J, the gap between germline ends came to 13 bases. Germline values: CDR1 SNHLY, CDR2 FYNNEI. CDR3 sequence (DNA): TGTGCCAGCAGGTTGGGGTCGGGGTATGGCTACACCTTC. Residues: CASRLGSGYGYTF.

The gene calls are TRBV12-3 or TRBV12-4 and TRBJ2-5; D is unclear. This CDR3 contains 11 residues. V was trimmed by 6 bases and J by 5 bases, leaving 7 bases between them. The CDR3 sequence is CASSLRETQYF. CDR3 bases: TGTGCCAGCAGCCTCCGGGAGACCCAGTACTTC.

J is TRBJ1-5 and V is TRBV5-4, with D uncertain. With 0 bases removed from V and 4 bases from J, the gap between germline ends came to 5 bases. This CDR3 comprises 13 residues. Germline V gene data show CDR1 as SGHNT and CDR2 as YYREEE (reference sequence). In nucleotides, the CDR3 is TGTGCCAGCAGCTTGGGCTGGAATCAGCCCCAGCATTTT. Translating gives CASSLGWNQPQHF.

The chain couples TRBV6-2 or TRBV6-3 to TRBJ2-7; 10 nucleotides agree with TRBD2. The CDR3 is 13 amino acids. V lost 6 bases and J lost 4; bases outside the gene matches: 3. From germline, CDR1 is MNHEY and CDR2 SVGEGT. The chain's CDR3 is CASSVTSGYEQYF. The CDR3 coding sequence is TGTGCCAGCAGCGTGACTAGCGGGTACGAGCAGTACTTC.

The rearrangement links TRBV20-1 to TRBJ2-7; 11 positions agree with TRBD2. The germline gives CDR1 DFQATT, CDR2 SNEGSKA (reference sequence). The CDR3 length is 13 residues. V shed 6 bases and J 4 bases; nucleotides not matched to a gene: 5. The CDR3 nucleotides read TGCAGTGCCACCCTAGCGGGAGGTTACGAGCAGTACTTC. Amino acid sequence: CSATLAGGYEQYF.

Comment on this clonotype: No DNA is shown, since the ends of the CDR3 on it are uncertain; the CDR3 is the one TCRdb lists. This chain uses TRBV6-2 or TRBV6-3 with TRBJ1-5; no DNA check was done on the table's D call, TRBD1. CDR1 and CDR2 (germline): MNHEY, SVGEGT. The length of the CDR3 is 15 amino acids, counting both ends. This chain's CDR3 is CASSTSDRDFQPQHF.

As to this clonotype: Germline and junction disagree at one end, which may indicate a read error. This chain connects TRBV18 to TRBJ1-1; possible D gene TRBD1, 5 bases. The CDR3 totals 13 residues. CDR1 KGHSH and CDR2 LQKENI come from the germline V gene. This CDR3 is CASSTTGITEAFF. The DNA of the CDR3 is TGTGCCAGCTCAACTACAGGTATCACTGAAGCTTTTTTT.

The V gene is TRBV20-1, the J gene TRBJ1-2; 9 nucleotides match TRBD1. The CDR3 totals 15 residues. V shed 0 bases, J shed 7 bases, and the junction held 9 bases outside the gene matches. Germline V gives CDR1 DFQATT, CDR2 SNEGSKA (reference sequence). In nucleotides, the CDR3 is TGCAGTGCTAGAGACACAGCACAGGGGGCTGTTGGCTACACCTTC. Translating gives CSARDTAQGAVGYTF.

V usage is TRBV19 and J usage is TRBJ2-3; 9 bases agree with TRBD2. With 6 bases clipped from V and 1 base from J, the junction kept 8 bases outside the gene matches. The CDR3 consists of 16 residues. Germline CDR1 reads LNHDA; CDR2 reads SQIVND (reference sequence). The CDR3 DNA sequence: TGTGCCAGTAGCCGATTAGCGGGAGAGGGCACAGATACGCAGTATTTT. It translates to CASSRLAGEGTDTQYF.

This clonotype was seen a few times. The V gene is TRBV21-1, the J gene TRBJ1-5; the table's TRBD1 call for D was not verified on the DNA. TRBV21-1 is recorded as a pseudogene. The CDR3 totals 21 residues. The CDR3 coding sequence is TGTGCCAGCACACCGGAAGAGCAATACAGGTGGGGGGCGATGAGCAATCAGCCCCAGCATTTT. Its protein product is CASTPEEQYRWGAMSNQPQHF.

Here the CDR3 DNA reads TGTGCCACCAGTGATGTGAACGTACGGGAGCAGTACTTC. Translating gives CATSDVNVREQYF. The chain links TRBV24-1 to TRBJ2-7; D ambiguous. In germline, CDR1 is KGHDR, CDR2 SFDVKD. This CDR3 is built from 13 residues. The ends were cut back, 3 bases at V and 7 bases at J, with 12 bases in the middle.

The chain links TRBV6-1 to TRBJ1-1; D is unclear. Deletions cut 8 bases from V and 11 bases from J, with 15 bases between. Germline lookup yields CDR1 MNHNS and CDR2 SASEGT. The CDR3 is 11 residues long. In DNA form, the CDR3 reads TGTGCCAGCGGGCCCAGCACGGGGGCTTTCTTT. Protein sequence: CASGPSTGAFF.

V is TRBV6-2 or TRBV6-3 and J is TRBJ2-5; D unclear. The CDR3 runs 11 residues. With 6 bases removed from V and 5 bases from J, the gap between germline ends came to 7 bases. Germline-derived CDR1 and CDR2 are MNHEY and SVGEGT. This chain's CDR3 is CASRNRETQYF. DNA of the CDR3: TGTGCCAGCAGAAACCGGGAGACCCAGTACTTC.

The chain uses TRBV15 and TRBJ1-3; TRBD1 aligns across 9 bases. This CDR3 has 17 residues. Germline V gene lookup returns CDR1 LNHNV and CDR2 YYDKDF (reference sequence). With V trimmed by 0 bases and J by 4 bases, 7 bases remained unmatched. The CDR3 coding sequence is TGTGCCACCAGCAGAGACCGTGGGACAGGGAGAGGAAACACCATATATTTT. It is translated as CATSRDRGTGRGNTIYF. The full variable domain, rest sourced from reference TRBV15 and TRBJ1-3, is DAMVIQNPRYQVTQFGKPVTLSCSQTLNHNVMYWYQQKSSQAPKLLFHYYDKDFNNEADTPDNFQSRRPNTSFCFLDIRSPGLGDTAMYLCATSRDRGTGRGNTIYFGEGSWLTVV.

The CDR3 spells CASSRPGTGDITEAFF. The CDR3 nucleotides are TGTGCCAGCAGCCGACCCGGGACAGGTGATATCACTGAAGCTTTCTTT. This chain uses TRBV14 with TRBJ1-1; TRBD1 agrees at 8 bases. The CDR3 has 16 amino acids. J lost 4 bases, V lost 4 bases, and 11 bases had no gene match. Germline assignment: CDR1 SGHDN and CDR2 FVKESK.

This clonotype was detected only a few times. The chain employs TRBV10-3 and TRBJ2-3, with TRBD1 identical over 7 bases. The CDR3 spans 14 residues. The V gene's germline CDR1 is ENHRY and CDR2 SYGVKD. Trimming took 6 bases from V and 4 from J; bases not matched to a gene: 7. The CDR3 here is CAIRQGSTSDTQYF. For the CDR3, the DNA is TGTGCCATCAGACAGGGGAGTACATCAGATACGCAGTATTTT.

The chain links TRBV30 to TRBJ1-1; the match to TRBD1 covers 9 bases. J lost 1 base, V lost 8 bases, and 8 bases had no gene match. The CDR3 covers 14 residues. Germline CDR1 is GTSNPN and CDR2 is SVGIG (reference sequence). CDR3 loop: CALRQGEQNTEAFF. The CDR3 bases are TGTGCCCTCAGACAGGGGGAGCAGAACACTGAAGCTTTCTTT.

This clonotype is large within its sample. V is TRBV10-3 and J is TRBJ1-2, with D perhaps matching TRBD1 (6 bases). The CDR3 length is 14 residues. Trimming cost V 1 base and J 4 bases, with 10 bases left between them. Germline values: CDR1 ENHRY, CDR2 SYGVKD. CDR3 residues: CAISELQGTYGYTF. The DNA for the CDR3 is TGTGCCATCAGTGAGTTACAGGGTACCTATGGCTACACCTTC.

This chain uses TRBV6-1 with TRBJ1-5; 9 nucleotides match TRBD1. This CDR3 has 16 amino acids. Germline V gene sequence: CDR1 MNHNS, CDR2 SASEGT. The V gene end was trimmed by 0 bases and the J gene end by 5 bases; junction bases not matched to a gene: 5. For the CDR3, the DNA is TGTGCCAGCAGTGAAGCGGGGGACAGGGCAGATCAGCCCCAGCATTTT. Its protein is CASSEAGDRADQPQHF.

This clonotype has only a few counts. The chain recombines TRBV20-1 with TRBJ2-3, with 13 bases aligning to TRBD2. Germline V gene lookup returns CDR1 DFQATT and CDR2 SNEGSKA (reference sequence). The CDR3 is 16 amino acids. With V trimmed by 0 bases and J by 7 bases, 7 bases remained unmatched. The CDR3 loop is CSAREGTLAGGHTQYF. CDR3 nucleotide sequence: TGCAGTGCTAGAGAGGGGACACTAGCGGGGGGGCATACGCAGTATTTT.

The sample holds a few counts of this clonotype. The chain uses TRBV12-3 or TRBV12-4 and TRBJ1-1, with 7 bases that match TRBD1. The V segment lost 7 bases and the J segment 1 base; nucleotides outside the gene matches: 6. This CDR3 region has 14 residues. The CDR3 DNA reads TGTGCCAGCATGCAGGGGGGCTGGAACACTGAAGCTTTCTTT. Translating gives CASMQGGWNTEAFF.

The gene calls are TRBV11-2 and TRBJ2-1; D unclear. The V end was cut by 4 bases, the J end by 2 bases, with 18 bases between. CDR1 and CDR2 (germline): SGHAT, FQNNGV. The CDR3 is 17 amino acids. The CDR3 DNA sequence: TGTGCCAGCAGCTCGGGCCTTTTAGGGTCCGCCTACAATGAGCAGTTCTTC. Translated, it gives CASSSGLLGSAYNEQFF.

The gene calls are TRBV7-9 and TRBJ1-4; D remains ambiguous. The germline gives CDR1 SEHNR, CDR2 FQNEAQ (reference sequence). Trimming removed 2 bases at V and 5 bases at J, with 9 bases between. The CDR3 totals 14 residues. CDR3 loop: CASSLLGSNEKLFF. CDR3 nucleotides: TGTGCCAGCAGCTTACTGGGGTCCAATGAAAAACTGTTTTTT.

This clonotype was counted once. The chain uses TRBV4-1 and TRBJ2-1; 7 bases fit TRBD1. V lost 3 bases and J lost 6; bases outside the gene matches: 11. The germline CDR1 and CDR2 sequences are MGHRA and YSYEKL. CDR3 length: 16 amino acids. The DNA for the CDR3 is TGCGCCAGCAGCCAGATCGGTCGGACAGGACCCAATGAGCAGTTCTTC. Translated: CASSQIGRTGPNEQFF.

This rearrangement joins TRBV4-2 to TRBJ2-5; maybe TRBD2 (6 bases). The CDR3 runs to 13 residues. Trimming took 4 bases from V and 7 from J, leaving 13 bases between them. Germline V lookup: CDR1 LGHNA, CDR2 YNFKEQ. CDR3 sequence: CASSREGGGTQYF. The CDR3 bases are TGTGCCAGCAGCCGAGAGGGAGGAGGGACCCAGTACTTC.

The rearrangement uses TRBV6-2 or TRBV6-3 and TRBJ1-5, with 8 positions matching TRBD1. Germline V gene lookup returns CDR1 MNHEY and CDR2 SVGEGT. The CDR3 is made up of 17 amino acids. V shed 7 bases and J 7 bases; nucleotides not matched to a gene: 18. CDR3 amino acids: CASTLGQGRRGSQPQHF. The CDR3 DNA reads as TGTGCCAGCACCCTAGGACAGGGTAGAAGAGGTTCGCAGCCCCAGCATTTT.

The chain couples TRBV12-3 or TRBV12-4 to TRBJ1-2, with no clear D. There are 13 residues in the CDR3. V was trimmed by 3 bases and J by 5 bases, leaving 10 bases between them. DNA for the CDR3: TGTGCCAGCAGTTTCCAGGTCGGGTATGGCTACACCTTC. It encodes CASSFQVGYGYTF.

The V gene is TRBV20-1, the J gene TRBJ2-3; TRBD2 matches 8 bases. The CDR3 runs to 13 residues. V was pared by 7 bases and J by 3 bases, with 6 bases of the junction left unmatched. Germline V gene lookup returns CDR1 DFQATT and CDR2 SNEGSKA (reference sequence). The CDR3 DNA is TGCAGTGTCCGGCGGGGGGTGACAGATACGCAGTATTTT. As protein: CSVRRGVTDTQYF.

The chain is built from TRBV28 and TRBJ1-3; D is unclear. In germline, CDR1 is MDHEN, CDR2 SYDVKM. The CDR3 length is 14 residues. The V end was cut by 10 bases, the J end by 1 base, with 14 bases between. The CDR3 loop reads CATWAGGSGNTIYF. In DNA form, the CDR3 reads TGTGCCACCTGGGCCGGAGGTTCTGGAAACACCATATATTTT.

The V call is TRBV30, the J call TRBJ2-1; the D gene could be TRBD1 or TRBD2 (5 bases each). The CDR3 is made up of 16 amino acids. V gave up 3 bases and J gave up 6 bases, with 21 bases separating them. The germline CDR1 and CDR2 sequences are GTSNPN and SVGIG (reference sequence). CDR3 loop: CAWRGRGLSSLNEQFF. Here the CDR3 DNA reads TGTGCCTGGAGGGGCCGGGGCCTTAGCTCCCTCAATGAGCAGTTCTTC.